Here is one T cell receptor (beta chain) with its context. No antigen is known for it. Sequencing used an Illumina HiSeq 2000. TCR beta cDNA libraries were prepared using 5'RACE template switching, which introduced a universal primer site and unique molecular identifiers. cDNA synthesis was primed from the TCR beta constant segment and was followed by two successive PCR amplification steps. The published analysis was carried out like this. MIGEC was used to demultiplex reads and group the reads by UMI, and MiTCR was used to assemble and quantify clonotypes. To exclude erroneous sequences, any TCR cDNA sequence not supported by at least two reads was discarded. The tcR package was used for downstream repertoire analysis, and clonotypes were matched between fractions using CDR3 nucleotide sequence together with V segment. Antigen specificity was annotated against VDJdb with VDJmatch, allowing one amino acid substitution in CDR3. After reprocessing by TCRdb, each CDR3 protein sequence is one entry, and no DNA is given. The V and J calls, along with clone size, are taken from TCRdb and not from the paper's own processing. The sample's own table lists roughly 180,000 distinct CDR3 sequences. The top ten constitute approximately 17% of the sample.

This sample is part of a study of T cells expressing NK-cell markers (dated by TCRdb to the early 2020s). Notes on the research overall: In sorted CD3+CD56+NKG2C+, CD3+CD56+NKG2C- and CD3+CD56-NKG2C+ T-cell subsets from eight or nine donors, TCR beta-chain repertoires were profiled. The study sequenced eight donors, all healthy volunteers chosen at random: three men and five women. Among the eight sequenced donors, seven were HCMV-seropositive and one was HCMV-seronegative. The libraries were sequenced on Illumina HiSeq 2000/2500, MiSeq or NextSeq, producing 2 x 150 bp reads. What the study reported, not specific to this receptor: Those dominant clonotypes were again the most abundant among CD3+CD56-NKG2C+ cells in several donors, at roughly 28.3-65%. For 6 or 7 donors, the dominant CD3+CD56+NKG2C+ clonotypes were among the top 10 CD8+ clonotypes and accounted for 1.0-7.0% of CD8+ T cells. Whether the expanded NKG2C-expressing T cell clones were specific for HCMV antigens was left unclear.

Looking up the germline V gene yields CDR1 SGDLS and CDR2 YYNGEE. The CDR3 holds 16 amino acids from the cysteine to the phenylalanine. No DNA is listed. HCMV-specific IgG was detected in serum with a commercial ELISA kit to determine HCMV serostatus. Ficoll density gradient centrifugation was used to isolate peripheral blood mononuclear cells from blood. The chain is encoded by TRBV9 joined to TRBJ1-1; TCRdb returns TRBD1, unconfirmable since there is no DNA. Material for sequencing was blood T cells: a sorted CD56 or NKG2C T cell subset, CD4+ or CD8+ T cells, or bulk PBMC T cells (not recorded which). The source of this sequence is a woman between 18 and 75 years old in good health. The CDR3: CASSTQGRTPNTEAFF.